This entry features one T cell receptor beta chain sequence. The data were produced by immunoSEQ multiplex PCR, yet TCRdb's version contains in-frame clones alone and is incomplete. The sample shows 350,000 to 500,000 clones, roughly 90% of them seen only once. The sample is drawn from a study of Ad26.COV2.S vaccination and SARS-CoV-2 variants. Study-wide context: Participant was drawn from the COV1001 Ad26.COV2.S trial arm.

The V gene's germline CDR1 is LNHDA and CDR2 SQIVND (reference sequence). The germline V and J ends were trimmed by 3 bases and 4 bases, with 13 bases remaining between them. The CDR3 loop spans 15 amino acids. Treatment indicated: roughly 20 received Ad26.COV2.S at low or high dose, single or two shots; about 5 received placebo; per-sample allocation not given. Following the first vaccine or placebo injection, samples were taken on day 63. This clonotype was obtained from a person aged 18-65 years who received the Ad26.COV2.S COVID-19 vaccine or a placebo. Sequenced here: peripheral blood, sampled in a trial of Ad26.COV2.S vaccine versus placebo. This rearrangement joins TRBV19 to TRBJ1-3; possible D gene TRBD1, 5 bases. The CDR3 loop reads CASSIGTAWGNTIYF. The CDR3 DNA follows: TGTGCCAGTAGTATCGGGACGGCGTGGGGAAACACCATATATTTT.